Listed here is a single T cell receptor beta chain. Sequencing was performed with immunoSEQ multiplex PCR; in TCRdb, only in-frame clones are kept and a portion is missing. The sample carries more than 50,000 clones, over 75% recorded once. Per germline, CDR1 SGDLS and CDR2 YYNGEE. The V gene lost 4 bases and the J gene lost 0 bases, with 13 bases spanning the gap. The CDR3 runs 15 residues. This entry belongs to a study of T cell changes during pregnancy in multiple sclerosis. The sample consisted of peripheral blood, taken before pregnancy. This receptor was obtained from a female donor with multiple sclerosis, enrolled in a pregnancy study. The chain couples TRBV9 to TRBJ1-1; D remains ambiguous. This CDR3 is CASSSQAELNTEAFF. CDR3 nucleotide sequence: TGTGCCAGCAGCTCCCAGGCCGAGTTGAACACTGAAGCTTTCTTT.